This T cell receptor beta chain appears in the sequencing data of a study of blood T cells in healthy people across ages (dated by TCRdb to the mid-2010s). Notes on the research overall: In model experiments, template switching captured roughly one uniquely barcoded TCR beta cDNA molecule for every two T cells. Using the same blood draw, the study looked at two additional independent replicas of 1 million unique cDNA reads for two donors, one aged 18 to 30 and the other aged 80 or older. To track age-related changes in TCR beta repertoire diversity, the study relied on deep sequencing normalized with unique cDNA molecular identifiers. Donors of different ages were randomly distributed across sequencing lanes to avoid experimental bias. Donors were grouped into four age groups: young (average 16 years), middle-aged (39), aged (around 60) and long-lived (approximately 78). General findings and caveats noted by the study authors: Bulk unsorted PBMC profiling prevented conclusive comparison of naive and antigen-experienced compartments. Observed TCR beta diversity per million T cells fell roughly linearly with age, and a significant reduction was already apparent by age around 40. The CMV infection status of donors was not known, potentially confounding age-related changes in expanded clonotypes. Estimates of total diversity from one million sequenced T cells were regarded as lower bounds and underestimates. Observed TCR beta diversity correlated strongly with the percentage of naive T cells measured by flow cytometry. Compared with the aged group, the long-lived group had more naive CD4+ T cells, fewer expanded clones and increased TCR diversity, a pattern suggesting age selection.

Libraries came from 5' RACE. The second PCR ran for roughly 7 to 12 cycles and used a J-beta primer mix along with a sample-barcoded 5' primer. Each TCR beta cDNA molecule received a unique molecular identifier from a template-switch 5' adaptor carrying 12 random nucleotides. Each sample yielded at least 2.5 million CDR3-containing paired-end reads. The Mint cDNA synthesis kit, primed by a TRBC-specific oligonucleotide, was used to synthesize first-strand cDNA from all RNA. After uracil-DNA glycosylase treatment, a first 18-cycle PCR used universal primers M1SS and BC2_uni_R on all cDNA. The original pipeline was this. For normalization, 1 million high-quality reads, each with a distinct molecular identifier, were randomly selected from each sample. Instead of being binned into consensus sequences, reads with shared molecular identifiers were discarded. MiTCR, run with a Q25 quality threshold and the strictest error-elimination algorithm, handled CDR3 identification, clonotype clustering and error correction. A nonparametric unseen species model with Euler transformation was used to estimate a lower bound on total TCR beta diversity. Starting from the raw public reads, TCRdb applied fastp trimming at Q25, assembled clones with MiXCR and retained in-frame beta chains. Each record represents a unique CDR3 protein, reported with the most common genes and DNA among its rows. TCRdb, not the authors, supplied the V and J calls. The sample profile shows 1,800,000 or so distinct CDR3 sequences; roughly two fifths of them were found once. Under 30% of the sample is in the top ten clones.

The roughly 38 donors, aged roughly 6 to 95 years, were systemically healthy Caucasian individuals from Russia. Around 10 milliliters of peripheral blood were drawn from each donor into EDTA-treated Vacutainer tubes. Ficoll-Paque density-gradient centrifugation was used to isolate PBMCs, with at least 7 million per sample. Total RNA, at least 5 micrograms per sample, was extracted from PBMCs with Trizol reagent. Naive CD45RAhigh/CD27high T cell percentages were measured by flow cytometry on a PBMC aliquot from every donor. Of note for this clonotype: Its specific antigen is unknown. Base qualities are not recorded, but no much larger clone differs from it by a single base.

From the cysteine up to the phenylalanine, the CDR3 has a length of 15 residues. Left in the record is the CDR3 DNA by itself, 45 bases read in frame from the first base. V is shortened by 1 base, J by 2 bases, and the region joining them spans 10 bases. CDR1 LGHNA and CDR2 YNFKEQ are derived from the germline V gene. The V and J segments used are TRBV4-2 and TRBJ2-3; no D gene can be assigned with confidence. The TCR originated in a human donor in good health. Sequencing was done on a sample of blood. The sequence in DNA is TGTGCCAGCAGCCAAGCCCACCTAATCACAGATACGCAGTATTTT. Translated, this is CASSQAHLITDTQYF.